The 13 T cell receptor beta chains in this list originate from one sample, sequenced in a study of blood T cell repertoires in COVID-19 (dated by TCRdb to between 2020 and 2021). Receptor libraries were prepared by the immunoSEQ multiplex PCR assay. Entries here come from immuneACCESS through TCRdb and include only in-frame sequences with V and J called. Some clones fail to appear in such tables; in the studies checked, an unresolved V gene covers under half of the shortfall, and the cause of the remainder is unknown. This sample has 200,000 to 300,000 clones in its table, and 83% of those were observed once. Clones ranked in the top ten supply approximately 4% of the sample. Sequencing was performed on PBMCs or T cells enriched from blood (not recorded which). The receptors shown here come from a woman aged 40 to 49 who had been exposed to COVID-19.

The V and J genes are TRBV5-1 and TRBJ1-2; TRBD1 aligns across 9 bases. CDR1 SGHRS and CDR2 YFSETQ come from the germline V gene. The CDR3 spans 12 residues. V shed 5 bases and J 6 bases; nucleotides not matched to a gene: 2. The CDR3 DNA is TGCGCCAGCAGTCGGGACAGGGATGGCTACACCTTC. Translating gives CASSRDRDGYTF. Complete variable domain (other parts from reference TRBV5-1 and TRBJ1-2): KAGVTQTPRYLIKTRGQQVTLSCSPISGHRSVSWYQQTPGQGLQFLFEYFSETQRNKGNFPGRFSGRQFSNSRSEMNVSTLELGDSALYLCASSRDRDGYTFGSGTRLTVV.

This clone came up a few times. CDR3 bases: TGTGCCAGCAGCCGTTTAACAGGTCAATCCAATGAAAAACTGTTTTTT. Its translation: CASSRLTGQSNEKLFF. The genes are TRBV4-2 and TRBJ1-4, with D possibly matching TRBD1 (5 bases). This CDR3 region has 16 residues. In germline, CDR1 is LGHNA, CDR2 YNFKEQ. V lost 4 bases and J 5 bases, leaving 17 bases between the germline ends.

The chain links TRBV18 to TRBJ2-2; TRBD2 matches 11 bases. V lost 3 bases and J lost 6; bases outside the gene matches: 6. The CDR3 totals 16 residues. Looked up from germline, CDR1 is KGHSH and CDR2 is LQKENI. The CDR3 sequence: CASSPVTSGVAGELFF. CDR3 nucleotide sequence: TGTGCCAGCTCACCGGTGACTAGCGGGGTTGCCGGGGAGCTGTTTTTT.

This clone was found once. The gene calls are TRBV4-2 and TRBJ1-3, with D possibly matching TRBD1 (6 bases). There are 16 residues in the CDR3. V lost 0 bases and J 4 bases, leaving 13 bases between the germline ends. Germline V lookup: CDR1 LGHNA, CDR2 YNFKEQ. The CDR3 region is CASSQDATGYGNTIYF. The CDR3, as DNA: TGTGCCAGCAGCCAAGATGCAACAGGGTACGGAAACACCATATATTTT.

The V and J genes are TRBV5-6 and TRBJ1-5, with 7 bases identical to TRBD1. The CDR3 has 15 residues. Trimming removed 4 bases from V and 4 bases from J; junction bases left unmatched: 8. Germline V gene lookup returns CDR1 SGHDT and CDR2 YYEEEE. The CDR3 region is CASSRRGQINQPQHF. The CDR3 nucleotides read TGTGCCAGCAGCCGTCGGGGACAGATAAATCAGCCCCAGCATTTT.

This chain links TRBV11-3 with TRBJ1-1, with D uncertain. Germline V gene sequence: CDR1 SGHNT, CDR2 YENEEA. CDR3 length equals 20 residues. V dropped 2 bases and J dropped 1 base, with 26 bases sitting between them. CDR3 nucleotide sequence: TGTGCCAGCAGCTTACCGCGCTCCCGGGAATGGGAGGGTCCGAACACTGAAGCTTTCTTT. Its protein product is CASSLPRSREWEGPNTEAFF.

V usage is TRBV13 and J usage is TRBJ2-2; TRBD2 matches at 8 bases. This CDR3 is built from 14 residues. Trimming removed 5 bases from V and 6 bases from J; junction bases left unmatched: 5. Germline V gene sequence: CDR1 PRHDT, CDR2 FYEKMQ (reference sequence). CDR3 bases: TGTGCCAGCAGCGCCACCGGGGGGGCCGGGGAGCTGTTTTTT. It translates to CASSATGGAGELFF.

This rearrangement joins TRBV4-2 to TRBJ2-1; 9 nucleotides agree with TRBD2. This CDR3 is 17 amino acids long. V lost 0 bases, J lost 6 bases, and 9 bases stayed unmatched. Germline lookup yields CDR1 LGHNA and CDR2 YNFKEQ. Here the CDR3 reads CASSQDPSSGGFNEQFF. The CDR3 DNA sequence: TGTGCCAGCAGCCAAGATCCATCCAGCGGGGGGTTCAATGAGCAGTTCTTC.

This chain uses TRBV13 with TRBJ1-2, with D possibly matching TRBD1 (6 bases). The CDR3 covers 15 residues. The germline V and J ends were trimmed by 1 base and 3 bases, with 12 bases remaining between them. CDR1 PRHDT and CDR2 FYEKMQ come from the germline V gene (reference sequence). The CDR3 DNA sequence: TGTGCCAGCAGCTTAGAGGCAGGGGCGGACTATGGCTACACCTTC. Translating gives CASSLEAGADYGYTF. Full variable domain (rest looked up from reference TRBV13 and TRBJ1-2): AAGVIQSPRHLIKEKRETATLKCYPIPRHDTVYWYQQGPGQDPQFLISFYEKMQSDKGSIPDRFSAQQFSDYHSELNMSSLELGDSALYFCASSLEAGADYGYTFGSGTRLTVV.

The CDR3 nucleotides are TGTGCCAGCAGTGAGGACAGGGCTTCTGGGGCCAACGTCCTGACTTTC. Translated: CASSEDRASGANVLTF. This chain connects TRBV6-4 to TRBJ2-6; 8 positions agree with TRBD1. Trimming at V came to 3 bases and at J to 1 base, leaving 2 bases not matched to a gene. Germline CDR1 and CDR2: MRHNA and SNTAGT. The CDR3 has 16 amino acids.

This chain joins TRBV4-2 and TRBJ2-1; 13 nucleotides match TRBD2. Germline-derived CDR1 and CDR2 are LGHNA and YNFKEQ. This CDR3 spans 18 amino acids. Losses at the gene ends were 2 bases for V and 8 bases for J; bases not matched to a gene: 12. DNA of the CDR3: TGTGCCAGCAGCCAAACACCGGGACTAGCGGGAAGGGGGGATGAGCAGTTCTTC. It is translated as CASSQTPGLAGRGDEQFF.

The chain recombines TRBV5-6 with TRBJ2-1; TRBD2 matches at 8 bases. Germline assignment: CDR1 SGHDT and CDR2 YYEEEE. The CDR3 runs 14 residues. Germline trimming cut 6 bases from V and 0 bases from J; bases unmatched to any gene: 2. The CDR3 loop is CASIGTSSYNEQFF. Written as DNA, the CDR3 is TGTGCCAGCATCGGGACTAGCTCCTACAATGAGCAGTTCTTC.

The genes are TRBV9 and TRBJ2-7; TRBD2 is a possible D gene (6 bases). Germline assignment: CDR1 SGDLS and CDR2 YYNGEE. The CDR3 extends over 13 amino acids. Trimming took 0 bases from V and 6 from J, leaving 10 bases between them. CDR3 DNA: TGTGCCAGCAGCGTAGAAGGAGGGAGCGAGCAGTACTTC. It translates to CASSVEGGSEQYF.